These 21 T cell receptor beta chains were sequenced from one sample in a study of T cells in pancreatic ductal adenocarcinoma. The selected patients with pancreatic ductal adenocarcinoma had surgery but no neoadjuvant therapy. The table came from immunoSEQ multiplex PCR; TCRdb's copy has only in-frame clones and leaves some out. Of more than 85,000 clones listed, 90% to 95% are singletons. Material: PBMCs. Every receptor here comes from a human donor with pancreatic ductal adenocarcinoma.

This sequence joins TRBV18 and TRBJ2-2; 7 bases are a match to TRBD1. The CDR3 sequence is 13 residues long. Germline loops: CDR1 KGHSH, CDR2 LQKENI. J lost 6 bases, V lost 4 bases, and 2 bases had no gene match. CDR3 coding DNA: TGTGCCAGCTCACAGGGGGCGCCCGGGGAGCTGTTTTTT. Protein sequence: CASSQGAPGELFF.

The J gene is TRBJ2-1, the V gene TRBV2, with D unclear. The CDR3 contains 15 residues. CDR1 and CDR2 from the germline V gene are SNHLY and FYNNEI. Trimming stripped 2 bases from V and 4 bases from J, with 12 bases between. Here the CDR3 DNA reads TGTGCCAGCAGTGAAAAGCGCGCCCTATACAATGAGCAGTTCTTC. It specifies CASSEKRALYNEQFF.

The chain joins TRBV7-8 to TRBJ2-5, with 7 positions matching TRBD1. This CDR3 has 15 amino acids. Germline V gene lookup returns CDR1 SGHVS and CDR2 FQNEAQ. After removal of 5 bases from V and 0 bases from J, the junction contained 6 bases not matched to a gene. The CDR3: CASSATGTDQETQYF. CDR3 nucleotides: TGTGCCAGCAGCGCGACCGGGACAGACCAAGAGACCCAGTACTTC.

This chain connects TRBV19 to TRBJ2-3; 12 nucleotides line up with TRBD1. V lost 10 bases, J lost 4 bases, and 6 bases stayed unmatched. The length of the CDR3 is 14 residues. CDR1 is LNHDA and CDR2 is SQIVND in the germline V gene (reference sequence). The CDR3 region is CATSGTGGADTQYF. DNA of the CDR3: TGTGCCACCTCCGGGACAGGGGGCGCAGATACGCAGTATTTT.

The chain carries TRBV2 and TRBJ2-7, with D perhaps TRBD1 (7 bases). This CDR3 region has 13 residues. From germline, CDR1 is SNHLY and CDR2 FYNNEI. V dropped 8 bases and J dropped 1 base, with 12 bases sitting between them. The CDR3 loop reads CASGGTVSYEQYF. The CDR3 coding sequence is TGTGCCAGCGGCGGGACAGTTTCCTACGAGCAGTACTTC. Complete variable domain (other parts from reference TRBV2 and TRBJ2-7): EPEVTQTPSHQVTQMGQEVILRCVPISNHLYFYWYRQILGQKVEFLVSFYNNEISEKSEIFDDQFSVERPDGSNFTLKIRSTKLEDSAMYFCASGGTVSYEQYFGPGTRLTVT.

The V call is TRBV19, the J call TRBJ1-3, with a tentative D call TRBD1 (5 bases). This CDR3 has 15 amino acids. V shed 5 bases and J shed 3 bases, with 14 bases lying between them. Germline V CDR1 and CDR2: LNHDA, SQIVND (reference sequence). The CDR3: CASSSTRTLGNTIYF. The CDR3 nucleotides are TGTGCCAGTAGTTCGACCAGGACACTTGGAAACACCATATATTTT.

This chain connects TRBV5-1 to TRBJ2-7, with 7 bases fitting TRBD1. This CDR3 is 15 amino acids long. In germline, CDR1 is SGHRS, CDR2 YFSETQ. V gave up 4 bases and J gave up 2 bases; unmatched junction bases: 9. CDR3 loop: CASSPSTTGTYEQYF. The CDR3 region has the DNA TGCGCCAGCAGCCCCTCCACGACAGGGACCTACGAGCAGTACTTC.

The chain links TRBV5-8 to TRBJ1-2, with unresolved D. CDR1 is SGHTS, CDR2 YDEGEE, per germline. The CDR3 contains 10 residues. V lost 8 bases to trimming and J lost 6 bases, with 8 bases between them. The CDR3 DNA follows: TGTGCCAGGAAACTCGATGGCTACACCTTC. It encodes CARKLDGYTF.

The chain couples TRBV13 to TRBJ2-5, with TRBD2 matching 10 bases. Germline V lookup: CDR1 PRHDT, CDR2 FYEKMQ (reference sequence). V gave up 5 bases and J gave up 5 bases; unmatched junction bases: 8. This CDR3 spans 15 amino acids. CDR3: CASSRTSGPGETQYF. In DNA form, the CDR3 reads TGTGCCAGCAGCCGGACTAGCGGCCCCGGGGAGACCCAGTACTTC.

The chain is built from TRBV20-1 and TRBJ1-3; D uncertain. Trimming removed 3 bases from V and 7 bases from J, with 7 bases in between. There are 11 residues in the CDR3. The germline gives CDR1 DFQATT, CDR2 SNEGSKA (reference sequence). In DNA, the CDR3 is TGCAGTGCTAGCCTTTCTAACACCATATATTTT. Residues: CSASLSNTIYF.

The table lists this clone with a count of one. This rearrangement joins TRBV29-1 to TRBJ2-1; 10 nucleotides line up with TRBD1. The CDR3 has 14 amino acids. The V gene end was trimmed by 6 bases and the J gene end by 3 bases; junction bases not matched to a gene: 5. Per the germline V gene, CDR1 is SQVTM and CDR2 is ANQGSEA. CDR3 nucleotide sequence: TGCAGCGTAAGACAGGGGGCTGACTACAATGAGCAGTTCTTC. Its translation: CSVRQGADYNEQFF.

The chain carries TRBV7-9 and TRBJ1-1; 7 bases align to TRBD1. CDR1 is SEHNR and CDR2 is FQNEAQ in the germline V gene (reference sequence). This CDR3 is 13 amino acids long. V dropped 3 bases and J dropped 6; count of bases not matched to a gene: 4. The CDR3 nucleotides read TGTGCCAGCAGCTTGGGACAGCCCTCTGAAGCTTTCTTT. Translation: CASSLGQPSEAFF.

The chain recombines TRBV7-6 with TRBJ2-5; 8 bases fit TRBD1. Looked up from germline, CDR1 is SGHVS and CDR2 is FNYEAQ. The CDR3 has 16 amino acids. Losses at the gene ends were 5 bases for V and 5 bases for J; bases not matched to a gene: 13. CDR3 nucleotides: TGTGCCAGCAGCCACCCATGGACAGGGCAGGAGGAGACCCAGTACTTC. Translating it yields CASSHPWTGQEETQYF.

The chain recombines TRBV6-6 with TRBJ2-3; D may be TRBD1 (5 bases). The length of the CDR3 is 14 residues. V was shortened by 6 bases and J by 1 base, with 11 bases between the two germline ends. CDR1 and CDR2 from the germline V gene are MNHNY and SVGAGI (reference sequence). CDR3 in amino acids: CASRSSGRTDTQYF. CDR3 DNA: TGTGCCAGCAGGTCGTCAGGGCGCACAGATACGCAGTATTTT.

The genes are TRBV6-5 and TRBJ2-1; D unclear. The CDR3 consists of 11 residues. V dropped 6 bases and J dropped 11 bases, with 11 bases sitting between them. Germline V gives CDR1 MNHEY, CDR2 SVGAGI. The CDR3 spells CASRTQLKQFF. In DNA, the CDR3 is TGTGCCAGCAGGACACAACTCAAGCAGTTCTTC.

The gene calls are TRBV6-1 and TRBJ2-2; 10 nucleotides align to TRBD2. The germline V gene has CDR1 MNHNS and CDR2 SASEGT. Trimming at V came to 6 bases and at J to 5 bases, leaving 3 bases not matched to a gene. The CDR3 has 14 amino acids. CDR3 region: CASRRLAGTGELFF. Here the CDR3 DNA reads TGTGCCAGCAGGAGACTAGCGGGTACCGGGGAGCTGTTTTTT.

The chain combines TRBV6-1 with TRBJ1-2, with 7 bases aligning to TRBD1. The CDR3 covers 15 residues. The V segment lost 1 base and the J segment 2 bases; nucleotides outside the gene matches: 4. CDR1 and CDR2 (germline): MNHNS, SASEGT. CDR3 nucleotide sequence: TGTGCCAGCAGTGAAGGGACAGGAGTCAACTATGGCTACACCTTC. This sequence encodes CASSEGTGVNYGYTF.

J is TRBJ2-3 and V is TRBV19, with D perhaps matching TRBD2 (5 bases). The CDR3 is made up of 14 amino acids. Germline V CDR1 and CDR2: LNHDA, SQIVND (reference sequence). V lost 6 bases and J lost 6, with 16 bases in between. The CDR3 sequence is CASRGSGRQDTQYF. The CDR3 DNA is TGTGCCAGTAGGGGGAGCGGCCGTCAGGATACGCAGTATTTT.

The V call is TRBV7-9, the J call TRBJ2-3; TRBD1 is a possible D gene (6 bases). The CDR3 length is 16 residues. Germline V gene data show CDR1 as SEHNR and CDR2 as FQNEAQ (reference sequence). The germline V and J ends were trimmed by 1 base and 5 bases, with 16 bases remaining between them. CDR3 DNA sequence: TGTGCCAGCAGCTTAGAGGCAGTGGGGGCTGGAGATACGCAGTATTTT. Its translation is CASSLEAVGAGDTQYF.

The CDR3 nucleotides read TGTGCCAGCAGCCCCGCTAGCGGGAGTGTTACGCAGTATTTT. It specifies CASSPASGSVTQYF. The V and J genes are TRBV7-2 and TRBJ2-3; 10 bases agree with TRBD2. Germline V CDR1 and CDR2: SGHTA, FQGNSA. The CDR3 loop spans 14 amino acids. V lost 5 bases to trimming and J lost 8 bases; unmatched junction nucleotides: 7.

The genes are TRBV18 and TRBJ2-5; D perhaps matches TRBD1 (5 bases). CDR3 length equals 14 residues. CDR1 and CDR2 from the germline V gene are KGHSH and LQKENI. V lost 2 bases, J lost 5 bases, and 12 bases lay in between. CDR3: CASSPVRGDETQYF. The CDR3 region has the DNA TGTGCCAGCTCACCAGTTAGGGGTGATGAGACCCAGTACTTC.